Listed below are T cell receptor beta chains from one sample, sequenced in a study of blood T cell repertoires in COVID-19. Only in-frame clones appear in the TCRdb table, and some are missing; sequencing was by immunoSEQ multiplex PCR. The sample lists about 62,000 clones; about 66% were seen once. The sample consisted of PBMCs or T cells enriched from blood (not recorded which). These receptors came from a woman aged 55-75 years who had been exposed to COVID-19. Each CDR3 is given with its conserved first and last residue. A D gene is named only where the DNA matches it firmly. Rows may omit the clone size; those that give it use once, few, many or a size class.

size	V	J	D	DNA	CDR3
.	TRBV29-1	TRBJ1-1	.	TGCAGCGTTACCAGGGTAGCCGAAGCTTTCTTT	CSVTRVAEAFF
.	TRBV24-1	TRBJ2-1	.	TGTGCCACCAGATCAGGGGTAGGGTCCTACAATGAGCAGTTCTTC	CATRSGVGSYNEQFF
.	TRBV25-1	TRBJ1-2	TRBD1	TGTGCCAGCAGTGGATCACAACAGGGGAACTATGGCTACACCTTC	CASSGSQQGNYGYTF
.	TRBV20-1	TRBJ1-1	.	TGCAGTGCTAGTAATAGGGTCGGAGGGGCTTTCTTT	CSASNRVGGAFF
few	TRBV10-1	TRBJ2-7	.	TGCGCCAGCAACCGAGTGGCTAACGGGGAGCAGTACTTC	CASNRVANGEQYF
.	TRBV5-8	TRBJ1-6	.	TGTGCCAGCAGCCGGAGCGACGGGAGCGGTTCCTATAATTCACCCCTCCACTTT	CASSRSDGSGSYNSPLHF
.	TRBV29-1	TRBJ1-2	TRBD1	TGCAGCGTTTCACAGGGGAGAGTACGCTACACCTTC	CSVSQGRVRYTF
.	TRBV7-2	TRBJ2-5	TRBD2	TGTGCCAGCAGCCCGGGGGGGAGCGGGAGCGTGGAGACCCAGTACTTC	CASSPGGSGSVETQYF
medium-sized	TRBV9	TRBJ2-1	TRBD1	TGTGCCAGCAACCGGGACAGGGATGAGCAGTTCTTC	CASNRDRDEQFF
.	TRBV7-2	TRBJ2-1	TRBD2	TGTGCCAGCAGCTTAGCAGCGGGGGGGCCCCCCTACAATGAGCAGTTCTTC	CASSLAAGGPPYNEQFF
.	TRBV6-5	TRBJ1-1	.	TGTGCCAGCATTTGGACACTGAGAGAAGCTTTCTTT	CASIWTLREAFF
.	TRBV28	TRBJ1-1	TRBD1	TGTGCCAGCAGCCAAAGCGACAGGGGTGAAGCTTTCTTT	CASSQSDRGEAFF
.	TRBV30	TRBJ1-2	TRBD1	TGTGCCTGGACAGCGGGACAGGCAAGTGGCTACACCTTC	CAWTAGQASGYTF